Sequencing of this TCR beta chain was carried out in a study of cytomegalovirus exposure and HLA in healthy donors. About this clone itself: Its specificity is not known.

General observations from the study: Cytomegalovirus-associated TCR beta chains were listed, numbering 164. No immune exposure information besides CMV serostatus was available. In vitro data verified a few CMV-associated chains as specific for CMV antigens.

This CDR3 has 13 amino acids. The ends were cut back, 6 bases at V and 4 bases at J, with 10 bases in the middle. Germline V CDR1 and CDR2: SEHNR, FQNEAQ (reference sequence). PCR involved 60 Vbeta and 13 Jbeta primers. In the study's own analysis: Counted up in a later analysis, unique TCR beta chains came to approximately 77 million, with 9.5 million to 13 million shared. Data came from immunoSEQ multiplex PCR; TCRdb stores just in-frame clones and leaves some out. The V and J calls and clone size come from that table; D and trimming were worked out from the DNA. Among more than 95,000 clones listed, 83% were seen once.

The rearrangement links TRBV7-9 to TRBJ1-5, with D possibly being TRBD1 (5 bases). Sample: PBMCs. This sequence originates from a man younger than 35 in good health and CMV-seronegative. CDR3 DNA sequence: TGTGCCAGCAGTCAAGGGGTAAATCAGCCCCAGCATTTT. It codes for CASSQGVNQPQHF.